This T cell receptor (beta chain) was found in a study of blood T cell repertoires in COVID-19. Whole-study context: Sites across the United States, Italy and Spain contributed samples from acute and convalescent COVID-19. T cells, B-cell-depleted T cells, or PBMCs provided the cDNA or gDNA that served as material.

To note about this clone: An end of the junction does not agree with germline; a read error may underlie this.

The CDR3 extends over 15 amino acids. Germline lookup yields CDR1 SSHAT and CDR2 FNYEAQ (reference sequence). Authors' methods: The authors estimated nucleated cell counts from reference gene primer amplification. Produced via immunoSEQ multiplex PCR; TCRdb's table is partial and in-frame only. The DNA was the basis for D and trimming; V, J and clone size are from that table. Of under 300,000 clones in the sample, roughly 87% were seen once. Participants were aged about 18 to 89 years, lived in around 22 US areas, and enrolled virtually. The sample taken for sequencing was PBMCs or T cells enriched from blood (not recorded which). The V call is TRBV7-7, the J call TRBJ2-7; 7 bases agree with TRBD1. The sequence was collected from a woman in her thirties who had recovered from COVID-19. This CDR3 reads CASSLGPQGAYEQYF. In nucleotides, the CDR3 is TGTGCTAGCAGCTTAGGGCCCCAGGGGGCCTACGAGCAGTACTTC.